Following are 19 T cell receptor beta chains from one sample sequenced in a study of technical replicates of blood from a handful of donors. This table comes from immunoSEQ multiplex PCR, and its TCRdb copy is limited to in-frame clones, with some not included. The sample yields under 85,000 clones, roughly 97% seen once. The sequencing input was T cells isolated from PBMCs. These receptors were collected from a human donor in good health.

This clone was detected once. The chain employs TRBV20-1 and TRBJ1-2, with a tentative D call TRBD1 (5 bases). The germline CDR1 and CDR2 sequences are DFQATT and SNEGSKA (reference sequence). This CDR3 is built from 11 residues. Trimming pared 5 bases from V and 9 bases from J, leaving 13 bases between. The CDR3 protein is CSAPNRNSYTF. The CDR3 DNA follows: TGCAGTGCTCCCAACAGGAATAGCTACACCTTC.

V gene TRBV19 combines with J gene TRBJ1-2; D unresolved. Germline CDR1 is LNHDA and CDR2 is SQIVND (reference sequence). The CDR3 is 13 amino acids. Trimming took 3 bases from V and 4 from J, leaving 9 bases between them. The CDR3 DNA reads as TGTGCCAGTAGTATTTCTCCGAGCTATGGCTACACCTTC. It codes for CASSISPSYGYTF.

The chain is built from TRBV30 and TRBJ1-5; the D is unclear. CDR1 and CDR2 from the germline V gene are GTSNPN and SVGIG (reference sequence). The CDR3 contains 14 residues. With 0 bases removed from V and 9 bases from J, the gap between germline ends came to 15 bases. CDR3 bases: TGTGCCTGGAGTGTTCCGGAGGGAGAGACGCCCCAGCATTTT. Translated, it gives CAWSVPEGETPQHF.

The chain joins TRBV7-9 to TRBJ2-2; D unresolved. Germline V gene data show CDR1 as SEHNR and CDR2 as FQNEAQ (reference sequence). The CDR3 is 12 residues long. Trimming took 5 bases from V and 7 from J, leaving 8 bases between them. The CDR3 DNA reads as TGTGCCAGCAGCCCCCCCAACGGGGAGCTGTTTTTT. Protein product: CASSPPNGELFF.

The J gene is TRBJ1-5, the V gene TRBV13, with 10 bases matching TRBD1. The CDR3 sequence is 14 residues long. V was clipped by 4 bases and J by 6 bases; unmatched bases: 3. The germline V gene encodes CDR1 PRHDT and CDR2 FYEKMQ (reference sequence). The CDR3 protein is CASSSGQGGQPQHF. The CDR3 coding sequence is TGTGCCAGCAGCTCAGGACAGGGGGGTCAGCCCCAGCATTTT.

This sequence joins TRBV19 and TRBJ1-1, with D perhaps matching TRBD1 (6 bases). Looked up from germline, CDR1 is LNHDA and CDR2 is SQIVND (reference sequence). Trimming took off 2 bases at V and 2 bases at J, with 12 bases between the two ends. The CDR3 totals 15 residues. CDR3 DNA: TGTGCCAGTAGTATAAGAGGACAGATAAACACTGAAGCTTTCTTT. This encodes CASSIRGQINTEAFF.

V is TRBV9 and J is TRBJ2-7, with unresolved D. The V gene lost 2 bases and the J gene lost 1 base, with 13 bases spanning the gap. CDR3 length equals 15 residues. The germline V gene encodes CDR1 SGDLS and CDR2 YYNGEE. The CDR3 DNA follows: TGTGCCAGCAGCGTCTCAGGCCTCAGGTCCTACGAGCAGTACTTC. This encodes CASSVSGLRSYEQYF.

The chain carries TRBV7-6 and TRBJ1-3; D gene ambiguous. This CDR3 has 14 residues. V lost 5 bases and J lost 2, with 10 bases in between. The V gene's germline CDR1 is SGHVS and CDR2 FNYEAQ. This CDR3 reads CASSASQAGNTIYF. The DNA for the CDR3 is TGTGCCAGCAGCGCAAGCCAAGCTGGAAACACCATATATTTT. The full variable domain, with the rest looked up from reference TRBV7-6 and TRBJ1-3, is GAGVSQSPRYKVTKRGQDVALRCDPISGHVSLYWYRQALGQGPEFLTYFNYEAQQDKSGLPNDRFSAERPEGSISTLTIQRTEQRDSAMYRCASSASQAGNTIYFGEGSWLTVV.

V gene TRBV27 combines with J gene TRBJ2-3; 13 nucleotides agree with TRBD2. The CDR3 has 17 residues. Trimming cost V 7 bases and J 8 bases; bases outside gene matches: 15. Germline V gene sequence: CDR1 MNHEY, CDR2 SMNVEV (reference sequence). This chain's CDR3 is CASKSETSGRFFGTQYF. The CDR3 nucleotides are TGTGCCAGCAAATCCGAGACTAGCGGGAGGTTCTTTGGTACGCAGTATTTT.

The chain joins TRBV28 to TRBJ2-2; D is ambiguous. This CDR3 spans 13 amino acids. Trimming removed 8 bases at V and 1 base at J, with 8 bases between. The germline gives CDR1 MDHEN, CDR2 SYDVKM. The chain's CDR3 is CASLKQNTGELFF. DNA of the CDR3: TGTGCCAGCTTAAAGCAGAACACCGGGGAGCTGTTTTTT.

The rearrangement uses TRBV5-1 and TRBJ1-2; D is undetermined. CDR1 and CDR2 from the germline V gene are SGHRS and YFSETQ. V was shortened by 0 bases and J by 3 bases, with 6 bases between the two germline ends. This CDR3 has 13 residues. The CDR3 spells CASSLAPDYGYTF. CDR3 DNA sequence: TGCGCCAGCAGCTTGGCTCCCGACTATGGCTACACCTTC.

The CDR3 sequence: CASSRRAENYGYTF. CDR3 nucleotide sequence: TGTGCCAGCAGCCGGAGGGCAGAGAACTATGGCTACACCTTC. V usage is TRBV7-3 and J usage is TRBJ1-2; D is unresolved. Trimming pared 5 bases from V and 2 bases from J, leaving 12 bases between. The germline V gene has CDR1 SGHTA and CDR2 FQGTGA. The CDR3 is 14 residues long. The full variable domain, in which reference TRBV7-3 and TRBJ1-2 provide the parts outside the CDR3, is GAGVSQTPSNKVTEKGKYVELRCDPISGHTALYWYRQSLGQGPEFLIYFQGTGAADDSGLPNDRFFAVRPEGSVSTLKIQRTERGDSAVYLCASSRRAENYGYTFGSGTRLTVV.

The chain is built from TRBV19 and TRBJ1-5; TRBD1 matches at 7 bases. V shed 10 bases, J shed 1 base, and the junction held 7 bases outside the gene matches. Germline-derived CDR1 and CDR2 are LNHDA and SQIVND (reference sequence). CDR3 length equals 14 residues. This CDR3 is CATLGTASNQPQHF. The CDR3, as DNA: TGTGCCACTCTTGGGACAGCGAGCAATCAGCCCCAGCATTTT.

The V gene is TRBV19, the J gene TRBJ2-3; perhaps TRBD2 as D (5 bases). The germline CDR1 and CDR2 sequences are LNHDA and SQIVND (reference sequence). The CDR3 contains 11 residues. The ends were cut back, 9 bases at V and 6 bases at J, with 10 bases in the middle. The CDR3 here is CASGGLDTQYF. For the CDR3, the DNA is TGTGCCAGCGGCGGGTTGGATACGCAGTATTTT. Supplemented by reference TRBV19 and TRBJ2-3, the full variable domain reads DGGITQSPKYLFRKEGQNVTLSCEQNLNHDAMYWYRQDPGQGLRLIYYSQIVNDFQKGDIAEGYSVSREKKESFPLTVTSAQKNPTAFYLCASGGLDTQYFGPGTRLTVL.

The V and J genes are TRBV6-5 and TRBJ2-1; 7 nucleotides align to TRBD2. The germline CDR1 and CDR2 sequences are MNHEY and SVGAGI. The CDR3 has 14 residues. Losses at the gene ends were 10 bases for V and 6 bases for J; bases not matched to a gene: 12. The CDR3 DNA reads TGTGCCACCCGCCGGGACTACTCCCTCAATGAGCAGTTCTTC. It is translated as CATRRDYSLNEQFF.

The gene calls are TRBV28 and TRBJ1-2; the match to TRBD1 covers 9 bases. Trimming removed 5 bases from V and 7 bases from J; junction bases left unmatched: 11. The CDR3 contains 15 residues. Germline CDR1 and CDR2: MDHEN and SYDVKM. CDR3 protein: CASSPGTGFLGGYTF. Here the CDR3 DNA reads TGTGCCAGCAGTCCCGGGACAGGGTTCTTAGGTGGCTACACCTTC.

This rearrangement joins TRBV10-3 to TRBJ2-1, with D hard to call. V dropped 2 bases and J dropped 5 bases, with 13 bases sitting between them. This CDR3 is 15 amino acids long. Germline CDR1 reads ENHRY; CDR2 reads SYGVKD. This CDR3 reads CAISEVRPINNEQFF. The CDR3 DNA follows: TGTGCCATCAGTGAGGTGCGGCCTATTAACAATGAGCAGTTCTTC.

This clone is a singleton in its sample. The chain employs TRBV19 and TRBJ1-1; D possibly corresponds to TRBD1 (5 bases). The length of the CDR3 is 13 residues. The V end was cut by 3 bases, the J end by 5 bases, with 10 bases between. Germline CDR1 reads LNHDA; CDR2 reads SQIVND (reference sequence). For the CDR3, the DNA is TGTGCCAGTAGTATGTGGAGGGGAACTGAAGCTTTCTTT. Its translation: CASSMWRGTEAFF.

The chain uses TRBV27 and TRBJ1-1; D not certain. Germline V gene sequence: CDR1 MNHEY, CDR2 SMNVEV (reference sequence). Trimming cost V 3 bases and J 4 bases, with 9 bases left between them. The CDR3 spans 13 residues. The CDR3 sequence: CASSLEASTEAFF. CDR3 bases: TGTGCCAGCAGTTTGGAGGCCTCCACTGAAGCTTTCTTT.